Following are 10 T cell receptor beta chains from one sample sequenced in a study of blood T cell repertoires in COVID-19. The table came from immunoSEQ multiplex PCR; TCRdb's copy has only in-frame clones and leaves some out. The data contain roughly 410,000 clones, around nine tenths of them singletons. The sequenced sample consisted of peripheral blood. These receptors came from a woman in her 40s with COVID-19, enrolled during active disease.

This clone was counted a few times. The rearrangement joins TRBV6-4 to TRBJ2-1; tentatively, D is TRBD2 (6 bases). With 0 bases removed from V and 7 bases from J, the gap between germline ends came to 16 bases. Germline lookup yields CDR1 MRHNA and CDR2 SNTAGT. This CDR3 has 16 residues. CDR3 bases: TGTGCCAGCAGTGACTCGATCGGGACTCCTGTAAATGAGCAGTTCTTC. Protein sequence: CASSDSIGTPVNEQFF.

The rearrangement uses TRBV15 and TRBJ1-2; tentative D call: TRBD1 (6 bases). In germline, CDR1 is LNHNV, CDR2 YYDKDF (reference sequence). CDR3 length equals 14 residues. The V end was cut by 0 bases, the J end by 8 bases, with 13 bases between. CDR3 amino acids: CATSRDRGGGGYTF. For the CDR3, the DNA is TGTGCCACCAGCAGAGACAGGGGCGGGGGGGGCTACACCTTC. Filled out from reference TRBV15 and TRBJ1-2, the complete variable domain reads DAMVIQNPRYQVTQFGKPVTLSCSQTLNHNVMYWYQQKSSQAPKLLFHYYDKDFNNEADTPDNFQSRRPNTSFCFLDIRSPGLGDTAMYLCATSRDRGGGGYTFGSGTRLTVV.

The V call is TRBV5-1, the J call TRBJ2-1; 12 nucleotides line up with TRBD2. This CDR3 is 15 amino acids long. Germline V gives CDR1 SGHRS, CDR2 YFSETQ. After removal of 4 bases from V and 8 bases from J, the junction contained 7 bases not matched to a gene. CDR3 region: CASSLSGTSGHEQFF. The CDR3 DNA follows: TGCGCCAGCAGCCTTTCGGGGACTAGCGGGCATGAGCAGTTCTTC.

The J gene is TRBJ1-2, the V gene TRBV6-2 or TRBV6-3; TRBD1 matches 7 bases. Trimming removed 5 bases from V and 1 base from J; junction bases left unmatched: 4. The CDR3 spans 14 residues. Germline V gene lookup returns CDR1 MNHEY and CDR2 SVGEGT. Here the CDR3 reads CASSRDSVNYGYTF. In DNA form, the CDR3 reads TGTGCCAGCAGTAGGGACAGCGTTAACTATGGCTACACCTTC.

For the CDR3, the DNA is TGTGCCAGCAGTTCTGGACAGAGCTATGGCTACACCTTC. It encodes CASSSGQSYGYTF. The chain has TRBV6-2 or TRBV6-3 and TRBJ1-2; weak D call: TRBD1 (6 bases). The CDR3 consists of 13 residues. V lost 4 bases and J 4 bases, leaving 10 bases between the germline ends. The germline gives CDR1 MNHEY, CDR2 SVGEGT.

Regarding this clone: One junction end disagrees with the germline gene, perhaps due to a read error. J is TRBJ1-1 and V is TRBV24-1; D is undetermined. This CDR3 is 9 amino acids long. Germline assignment: CDR1 KGHDR and CDR2 SFDVKD. The CDR3 reads CATRGGLLF. The CDR3 DNA reads TGTGCCACCAGGGGCGGACTATTATTT.

The rearrangement uses TRBV7-9 and TRBJ1-4, with D unresolved. Trimming stripped 1 base from V and 7 bases from J, with 7 bases between. The CDR3 is 13 residues long. Germline-derived CDR1 and CDR2 are SEHNR and FQNEAQ (reference sequence). The chain's CDR3 is CASSLDSGEKLFF. The CDR3 region has the DNA TGTGCCAGCAGCTTAGATAGCGGTGAAAAACTGTTTTTT.

The V gene is TRBV30, the J gene TRBJ1-5, with TRBD1 as a possible D gene (5 bases). The germline V gene has CDR1 GTSNPN and CDR2 SVGIG (reference sequence). The CDR3 runs to 14 residues. V was cut by 0 bases and J by 5 bases, with 11 bases left in between. In DNA form, the CDR3 reads TGTGCCTGGAGTGTACTTGGAGGGGATCAGCCCCAGCATTTT. This sequence encodes CAWSVLGGDQPQHF.

This clone was detected ten times or more. The rearrangement uses TRBV21-1 and TRBJ2-3; the table's D gene call, TRBD2, was not cross checked with the DNA. TRBV21-1 is a pseudogene segment. The CDR3 has 11 amino acids. CDR3 sequence reads: CASLTRDTQYF. DNA of the CDR3: TGTGCCAGCCTTACTCGAGATACGCAGTATTTT.

This clone was observed a handful of times. The rearrangement uses TRBV4-3 and TRBJ2-3, with D perhaps matching TRBD1 (6 bases). The CDR3 is 16 amino acids. Germline V gene data show CDR1 as LGHNA and CDR2 as YSLEER. V lost 0 bases, J lost 3 bases, and 13 bases lay in between. The CDR3 region is CASSQDQGQGTDTQYF. The CDR3 nucleotides are TGCGCCAGCAGCCAAGACCAGGGGCAGGGAACAGATACGCAGTATTTT.